The rows below give T cell receptor beta chains drawn from one sample of a study of T-cell memory formation after mild COVID-19. TCRdb itself ran the 5' RACE reads through MiXCR, one entry per CDR3 protein. The profile shows roughly 300,000 distinct CDR3 sequences, 16% of them singletons. Input material: PBMCs or a T cell subset sorted from them (not recorded which). All receptors come from a man between 18 and 29 years old who had mild COVID-19 (a few samples of this study predate the infection). Cell type and time point are not known. CDR3s include the opening cysteine and the closing phenylalanine or tryptophan. D genes are given only for firm matches. Size tells how often a clone was seen (once, few, many) or the class of an expanded clone, and some rows leave it out.

CDR3aa: CATQLSGSGMDQPQHF
CDR3nt: TGTGCCACCCAACTCTCGGGGAGCGGGATGGATCAGCCCCAGCATTTT
d_gene: -
v_gene: TRBV6-6
abundance: -
j_gene: TRBJ1-5

CDR3aa: CASTQQGAGYGYTF
CDR3nt: TGCGCCAGCACCCAACAGGGCGCGGGCTATGGCTACACCTTC
d_gene: -
v_gene: TRBV5-1
abundance: few
j_gene: TRBJ1-2

CDR3aa: CASSFGTSTDTQYF
CDR3nt: TGCGCCAGCAGCTTCGGGACAAGCACAGATACGCAGTATTTT
d_gene: -
v_gene: TRBV5-1
abundance: many
j_gene: TRBJ2-3

CDR3aa: CASSFGQRETQYF
CDR3nt: TGTGCCAGCAGTTTCGGGCAGAGGGAGACCCAGTACTTC
d_gene: -
v_gene: TRBV12-3/TRBV12-4
abundance: few
j_gene: TRBJ2-5

CDR3aa: CASSGRGENEKLFF
CDR3nt: TGTGCCAGCAGTGGAAGGGGTGAAAATGAAAAACTGTTTTTT
d_gene: -
v_gene: TRBV6-1
abundance: -
j_gene: TRBJ1-4

CDR3aa: CASSFRTGLAGYTF
CDR3nt: TGTGCCAGCAGCTTCCGGACAGGATTGGCTGGCTACACCTTC
d_gene: TRBD1
v_gene: TRBV11-2
abundance: -
j_gene: TRBJ1-2

CDR3aa: CASSLVGMSDTEAFF
CDR3nt: TGTGCCAGCAGCTTAGTGGGAATGAGTGACACTGAAGCTTTCTTT
d_gene: -
v_gene: TRBV7-2
abundance: -
j_gene: TRBJ1-1

CDR3aa: CASSSRTGGAGYTF
CDR3nt: TGTGCCAGCAGTTCCAGGACAGGGGGCGCGGGCTACACCTTC
d_gene: TRBD1
v_gene: TRBV6-5
abundance: few
j_gene: TRBJ1-2

CDR3aa: CASSQSQLLAGVDTQYF
CDR3nt: TGCGCCAGCAGTCAATCTCAGTTGCTAGCGGGGGTCGATACGCAGTATTTT
d_gene: TRBD2
v_gene: TRBV23-1
abundance: few
j_gene: TRBJ2-3

CDR3aa: CSAPDGKTEAFF
CDR3nt: TGCAGTGCCCCGGATGGTAAGACTGAAGCTTTCTTT
d_gene: -
v_gene: TRBV20-1
abundance: many
j_gene: TRBJ1-1

CDR3aa: CVNERGPADTQYF
CDR3nt: TGTGTCAACGAGCGGGGGCCAGCAGATACGCAGTATTTT
d_gene: TRBD2
v_gene: TRBV12-3/TRBV12-4
abundance: many
j_gene: TRBJ2-3

CDR3aa: CASSEQERRVRFF
CDR3nt: TGCGCCAGCAGTGAGCAGGAGCGCCGCGTGCGGTTCTTC
d_gene: -
v_gene: TRBV10-2
abundance: -
j_gene: TRBJ2-1

CDR3aa: CASSLRRPGQGAPGTQYF
CDR3nt: TGCGCCAGCAGCCTGCGAAGGCCGGGACAGGGGGCGCCCGGGACCCAGTACTTC
d_gene: TRBD1
v_gene: TRBV5-1
abundance: few
j_gene: TRBJ2-5

CDR3aa: CASSTPGRLYEQYF
CDR3nt: TGTGCCAGCAGCACCCCAGGACGACTGTACGAGCAGTACTTC
d_gene: -
v_gene: TRBV5-6
abundance: -
j_gene: TRBJ2-7

CDR3aa: CASSLRAGGLREQFF
CDR3nt: TGCGCCAGCAGCTTGCGTGCGGGGGGCCTGAGGGAGCAGTTCTTC
d_gene: TRBD2
v_gene: TRBV5-1
abundance: few
j_gene: TRBJ2-1

CDR3aa: CASRPHQGVNTEAFF
CDR3nt: TGTGCCAGCAGACCTCACCAGGGGGTCAACACTGAAGCTTTCTTT
d_gene: TRBD1
v_gene: TRBV12-3/TRBV12-4
abundance: few
j_gene: TRBJ1-1

CDR3aa: CASSGIRDRRRETQYF
CDR3nt: TGCGCCAGCAGCGGTATAAGGGACAGGCGGCGGGAGACCCAGTACTTC
d_gene: TRBD1
v_gene: TRBV5-1
abundance: many
j_gene: TRBJ2-5

CDR3aa: CSVRGQGGETQYF
CDR3nt: TGCAGCGTTAGGGGACAGGGAGGGGAGACCCAGTACTTC
d_gene: TRBD1
v_gene: TRBV29-1
abundance: -
j_gene: TRBJ2-5

CDR3aa: CASSYSALSQPQHF
CDR3nt: TGTGCCAGCAGTTACTCTGCGCTCTCTCAGCCCCAGCATTTT
d_gene: -
v_gene: TRBV6-6
abundance: many
j_gene: TRBJ1-5

CDR3aa: CASSLGRIPEKEAFF
CDR3nt: TGTGCCAGCAGCTTGGGACGAATACCAGAAAAGGAAGCTTTCTTT
d_gene: -
v_gene: TRBV5-5
abundance: many
j_gene: TRBJ1-1

CDR3aa: CASSLTGINSPLHF
CDR3nt: TGTGCCAGCAGCTTAACGGGGATTAATTCACCCCTCCACTTT
d_gene: -
v_gene: TRBV7-6
abundance: -
j_gene: TRBJ1-6

CDR3aa: CASKGTVGETQYF
CDR3nt: TGTGCCAGCAAGGGGACGGTAGGAGAGACCCAGTACTTC
d_gene: -
v_gene: TRBV6-1
abundance: few
j_gene: TRBJ2-5

CDR3aa: CASRNKKWTVYSNQPQHF
CDR3nt: TGTGCTAGCAGGAACAAGAAATGGACAGTTTATAGCAATCAGCCCCAGCATTTT
d_gene: -
v_gene: TRBV7-7
abundance: -
j_gene: TRBJ1-5

CDR3aa: CASSLLMVDDTQYF
CDR3nt: TGTGCCAGCAGCCTACTGATGGTTGACGATACGCAGTATTTT
d_gene: -
v_gene: TRBV6-5
abundance: few
j_gene: TRBJ2-3

CDR3aa: CASTTGGIENEQFF
CDR3nt: TGCGCCAGCACGACAGGGGGCATCGAGAATGAGCAGTTCTTC
d_gene: TRBD1
v_gene: TRBV5-1
abundance: -
j_gene: TRBJ2-1

CDR3aa: CASRPGGGTEAFF
CDR3nt: TGCGCCAGCAGACCAGGGGGAGGCACTGAAGCTTTCTTT
d_gene: TRBD1
v_gene: TRBV4-3
abundance: few
j_gene: TRBJ1-1

CDR3aa: CASSLKRTSGTGELFF
CDR3nt: TGTGCCAGCAGCTTAAAACGGACTAGCGGGACCGGGGAGCTGTTTTTT
d_gene: TRBD2
v_gene: TRBV11-1
abundance: -
j_gene: TRBJ2-2

CDR3aa: CATLSGHEQYF
CDR3nt: TGCGCCACCTTATCCGGGCACGAGCAGTACTTC
d_gene: -
v_gene: TRBV10-2
abundance: -
j_gene: TRBJ2-7

CDR3aa: CAISELGYEAFF
CDR3nt: TGTGCCATCAGTGAGTTAGGCTACGAAGCTTTCTTT
d_gene: -
v_gene: TRBV10-3
abundance: -
j_gene: TRBJ1-1

CDR3aa: CASSPGYTEAFF
CDR3nt: TGTGCCAGCAGCCCGGGCTACACTGAAGCTTTCTTT
d_gene: -
v_gene: TRBV7-9
abundance: -
j_gene: TRBJ1-1

CDR3aa: CASSESRGAYNEQFF
CDR3nt: TGTGCCAGCAGTGAATCAAGGGGCGCGTACAATGAGCAGTTCTTC
d_gene: -
v_gene: TRBV25-1
abundance: -
j_gene: TRBJ2-1

CDR3aa: CAITSGGTYNEQFF
CDR3nt: TGTGCCATCACTAGCGGGGGGACCTACAATGAGCAGTTCTTC
d_gene: TRBD2
v_gene: TRBV10-3
abundance: -
j_gene: TRBJ2-1

CDR3aa: CASSQELAGGADTQYF
CDR3nt: TGCGCCAGCAGCCAAGAGCTAGCGGGGGGCGCAGATACGCAGTATTTT
d_gene: TRBD2
v_gene: TRBV4-1
abundance: -
j_gene: TRBJ2-3

CDR3aa: CASRENSYNSPLHF
CDR3nt: TGCGCCAGCCGAGAGAACTCCTATAATTCACCCCTCCACTTT
d_gene: -
v_gene: TRBV5-1
abundance: once
j_gene: TRBJ1-6

CDR3aa: CSARGYSQETQYF
CDR3nt: TGCAGTGCTAGAGGTTACTCCCAAGAGACCCAGTACTTC
d_gene: -
v_gene: TRBV20-1
abundance: -
j_gene: TRBJ2-5

CDR3aa: CSAKRVAGELFF
CDR3nt: TGCAGTGCTAAGCGGGTCGCCGGGGAGCTGTTTTTT
d_gene: -
v_gene: TRBV20-1
abundance: -
j_gene: TRBJ2-2

CDR3aa: CASSHPDGNEKLFF
CDR3nt: TGCGCCAGCAGCCACCCGGACGGTAATGAAAAACTGTTTTTT
d_gene: -
v_gene: TRBV4-3
abundance: few
j_gene: TRBJ1-4

CDR3aa: CASSFYFPQVLSGGGPSYNEQFF
CDR3nt: TGTGCCAGCAGTTTCTATTTCCCTCAAGTGCTGAGCGGGGGGGGTCCCTCCTACAATGAGCAGTTCTTC
d_gene: TRBD2
v_gene: TRBV6-2/TRBV6-3
abundance: -
j_gene: TRBJ2-1

CDR3aa: CASSLDRVATEAFF
CDR3nt: TGTGCCAGCAGCCTGGACAGGGTTGCCACTGAAGCTTTCTTT
d_gene: TRBD1
v_gene: TRBV12-3/TRBV12-4
abundance: few
j_gene: TRBJ1-1

CDR3aa: CASSESGALIYEQYF
CDR3nt: TGTGCCAGCAGTGAGTCAGGAGCCCTCATCTACGAGCAGTACTTC
d_gene: -
v_gene: TRBV6-1
abundance: few
j_gene: TRBJ2-7

CDR3aa: CASSPPVLTEAFF
CDR3nt: TGTGCCAGCTCACCACCCGTACTGACTGAAGCTTTCTTT
d_gene: -
v_gene: TRBV18
abundance: -
j_gene: TRBJ1-1

CDR3aa: CASSPTPGSLGYTF
CDR3nt: TGTGCCAGCAGCCCCACACCCGGCTCGTTAGGCTACACCTTC
d_gene: -
v_gene: TRBV14
abundance: few
j_gene: TRBJ1-2

CDR3aa: CASSRSGTGNTEAFF
CDR3nt: TGTGCCAGCAGTCGGTCCGGGACAGGTAACACTGAAGCTTTCTTT
d_gene: TRBD1
v_gene: TRBV6-5
abundance: -
j_gene: TRBJ1-1

CDR3aa: CASSLDRLAGDSRFF
CDR3nt: TGTGCCAGCAGCTTAGATCGCCTAGCCGGAGACTCAAGGTTCTTC
d_gene: -
v_gene: TRBV11-2
abundance: -
j_gene: TRBJ2-1

CDR3aa: CASSHAGTSGFPPDTQYF
CDR3nt: TGCGCCAGCAGCCACGCCGGGACTAGCGGTTTTCCACCAGATACGCAGTATTTT
d_gene: TRBD2
v_gene: TRBV4-1
abundance: -
j_gene: TRBJ2-3

CDR3aa: CSARDIGTVVLYGYTF
CDR3nt: TGCAGTGCTAGAGATATCGGAACCGTAGTTTTGTATGGCTACACCTTC
d_gene: -
v_gene: TRBV20-1
abundance: few
j_gene: TRBJ1-2

CDR3aa: CASPPHGGATKNIQYF
CDR3nt: TGTGCCAGCCCGCCTCATGGGGGGGCTACCAAAAACATTCAGTACTTC
d_gene: -
v_gene: TRBV6-6
abundance: -
j_gene: TRBJ2-4

CDR3aa: CASSRMLLTGGGETQYF
CDR3nt: TGTGCCAGCAGCCGGATGTTGTTGACGGGGGGAGGGGAGACCCAGTACTTC
d_gene: TRBD2
v_gene: TRBV7-2
abundance: many
j_gene: TRBJ2-5

CDR3aa: CASRVGQGRTGELFF
CDR3nt: TGTGCCAGCAGAGTCGGACAGGGAAGGACCGGGGAGCTGTTTTTT
d_gene: TRBD1
v_gene: TRBV9
abundance: -
j_gene: TRBJ2-2

CDR3aa: CASSIDSKGGEDTQYF
CDR3nt: TGTGCCAGCAGCATCGACAGTAAGGGAGGTGAAGATACGCAGTATTTT
d_gene: -
v_gene: TRBV9
abundance: -
j_gene: TRBJ2-3